A single sample is the source of the 3 T cell receptor beta chains below, sequenced in a study of CD8 T cells in Susac syndrome. Random hexamers were used to reverse transcribe an amount of roughly 0.5 to 1 ug RNA. TCRdb ran MiXCR on the immunoSEQ multiplex PCR reads and lists one entry per CDR3 protein. The sample contains 90,000 to 110,000 distinct CDR3 sequences, roughly 95% of which appear only once. The sequenced sample was CD4+ T cells from PBMCs. All receptors derive from a human donor in good health.

The chain combines TRBV3-1 with TRBJ2-5; D not certain. CDR3 length: 14 residues. Trimming took off 4 bases at V and 1 base at J, with 10 bases between the two ends. Germline V gene sequence: CDR1 LGHDT, CDR2 YNNKEL (reference sequence). The CDR3 sequence is CASSRWTSQETQYF. For the CDR3, the DNA is TGTGCCAGCAGCCGCTGGACCAGCCAAGAGACCCAGTACTTC.

The genes are TRBV5-1 and TRBJ2-1; the D is unclear. This CDR3 is 13 amino acids long. Per germline, CDR1 SGHRS and CDR2 YFSETQ. Trimming pared 4 bases from V and 7 bases from J, leaving 12 bases between. CDR3 in DNA: TGCGCCAGCAGCCTGGAGTCGCGGAATGAGCAGTTCTTC. As protein: CASSLESRNEQFF.

A single count supports this clonotype. J is TRBJ2-3 and V is TRBV6-5, with TRBD2 matching 9 bases. The CDR3 has 13 amino acids. The germline gives CDR1 MNHEY, CDR2 SVGAGI. J lost 6 bases, V lost 5 bases, and 3 bases had no gene match. Here the CDR3 reads CASSIAGADTQYF. The CDR3 DNA follows: TGTGCCAGCAGTATAGCGGGAGCGGATACGCAGTATTTT.